The sequence of this T cell receptor (beta chain) was determined in a study of T cell responses to AZD1222 COVID-19 vaccine. Germline-derived CDR1 and CDR2 are MNHEY and SVGAGI. The CDR3 is 12 amino acids. V dropped 10 bases and J dropped 2 bases, with 12 bases sitting between them. A word on this clone: Its antigen remains unidentified.

Clones were sequenced by immunoSEQ multiplex PCR, and TCRdb holds only the in-frame ones, with some missing. This table holds 150,000 to 200,000 clones, more than 80% found once. Findings and caveats of the study: Targets within unmutated variant regions were reportedly found for nearly half of spike-specific TCRs.

This sequence joins TRBV6-5 and TRBJ2-7; D may be TRBD1 (5 bases). Sequenced here: peripheral blood, sampled 28 days after the second dose of the MenACWY control vaccine. This TCR was recovered from an adult who received the MenACWY meningococcal vaccine as a control. CDR3 amino acids: CATSDTTYEQYF. CDR3 in DNA: TGTGCCACCTCGGACACTACCTACGAGCAGTACTTC.